Following are 3 T cell receptor beta chains from one sample sequenced in a study of blood T cell repertoires in COVID-19. Clones were sequenced by immunoSEQ multiplex PCR, and TCRdb holds only the in-frame ones, with some missing. This repertoire shows approximately 100,000 clones, 85% found once; its top ten account for 2.1%. What was sequenced was peripheral blood. Every receptor here comes from a human donor in a cohort sampled during active COVID-19.

The sample holds a few counts of this clone. The chain links TRBV28 to TRBJ2-1; tentatively, D is TRBD2 (6 bases). Trimming took 5 bases from V and 0 from J, leaving 11 bases between them. Germline V CDR1 and CDR2: MDHEN, SYDVKM. The CDR3 is 15 residues long. The CDR3 DNA reads TGTGCCAGCAGTCCTCCGGAGGGCTCCTACAATGAGCAGTTCTTC. Translated, it gives CASSPPEGSYNEQFF.

This CDR3 reads CAWTRQTVFYGYTF. The DNA of the CDR3 is TGTGCCTGGACCCGTCAGACAGTTTTCTATGGCTACACCTTC. The gene calls are TRBV30 and TRBJ1-2; tentatively, D is TRBD1 (5 bases). V was cut by 4 bases and J by 4 bases, with 16 bases left in between. Germline V gene lookup returns CDR1 GTSNPN and CDR2 SVGIG (reference sequence). The CDR3 has 14 amino acids.

This chain connects TRBV5-1 to TRBJ2-5; 9 nucleotides line up with TRBD1. The CDR3 length is 14 residues. Germline CDR1 reads SGHRS; CDR2 reads YFSETQ. The V and J ends lost 4 bases and 2 bases, in that order; junction bases with no gene match: 3. CDR3 coding DNA: TGCGCCAGCAGCCCTGACAGGGGGCAAGAGACCCAGTACTTC. This gives the protein CASSPDRGQETQYF.